These 12 T cell receptor beta chains came from one sample sequenced in a study of early T cells in non-severe SARS-CoV-2 infection. One entry per CDR3 protein, called by TCRdb with MiXCR from the 5' RACE reads. This table holds approximately 79,000 distinct CDR3 sequences, around 13% found once. Sequencing used whole blood. The receptor source for this set is an adult who was a healthcare worker with PCR-confirmed SARS-CoV-2 infection or an uninfected control (not recorded which).

The chain couples TRBV28 to TRBJ2-2; no reliable D call. Germline lookup yields CDR1 MDHEN and CDR2 SYDVKM. The CDR3 spans 13 residues. V lost 2 bases and J 6 bases, leaving 7 bases between the germline ends. For the CDR3, the DNA is TGTGCCAGCAGTTTAAATCCCCCCGGGGAGCTGTTTTTT. Residues: CASSLNPPGELFF.

J is TRBJ2-1 and V is TRBV27, with 8 bases fitting TRBD1. Germline loops: CDR1 MNHEY, CDR2 SMNVEV (reference sequence). This CDR3 contains 13 residues. The junction had 1 base not matched to a gene; V was cut back by 6 bases and J by 3 bases. The CDR3 DNA reads TGTGCCAGCAGGGGACAGGACTACAATGAGCAGTTCTTC. Translated, it gives CASRGQDYNEQFF.

This clonotype was counted a few times. The rearrangement uses TRBV12-3 or TRBV12-4 and TRBJ2-7; 8 bases map to TRBD2. CDR3 length: 15 residues. The trim removed 5 bases at V and 2 bases at J, leaving 8 bases unmatched. The CDR3 loop is CASSRDSGDTYEQYF. In nucleotides, the CDR3 is TGTGCCAGCAGTAGGGATAGCGGGGACACCTACGAGCAGTACTTC.

In this sample, this clonotype turned up a few times. The genes are TRBV29-1 and TRBJ1-1, with 8 bases lining up with TRBD1. This CDR3 comprises 12 residues. The junction had 4 bases not matched to a gene; V was cut back by 6 bases and J by 4 bases. Germline CDR1 reads SQVTM; CDR2 reads ANQGSEA. CDR3 sequence reads: CSVVTGVTEAFF. The CDR3 coding sequence is TGCAGCGTGGTGACAGGGGTCACTGAAGCTTTCTTT.

The chain uses TRBV29-1 and TRBJ2-4; 7 positions agree with TRBD1. Germline V gives CDR1 SQVTM, CDR2 ANQGSEA. This CDR3 is 11 amino acids long. V was clipped by 5 bases and J by 12 bases; unmatched bases: 7. CDR3: CSVWDSSSQYF. For the CDR3, the DNA is TGCAGCGTTTGGGACAGTTCTTCTCAGTACTTC.

The sample holds a few counts of this clonotype. The chain carries TRBV6-2 or TRBV6-3 and TRBJ2-7; 8 bases map to TRBD1. The CDR3 has 15 amino acids. Germline V lookup: CDR1 MNHEY, CDR2 SVGEGT. Trimming cost V 8 bases and J 4 bases; bases outside gene matches: 13. The CDR3 loop reads CASGSIWGQEYEQYF. The CDR3 region has the DNA TGTGCCAGCGGATCGATTTGGGGACAGGAGTACGAGCAGTACTTC.

This clonotype was counted between two and nine times. This sequence joins TRBV28 and TRBJ2-7, with 13 bases lining up with TRBD2. This CDR3 spans 16 amino acids. Germline V lookup: CDR1 MDHEN, CDR2 SYDVKM. After removal of 6 bases from V and 3 bases from J, the junction contained 8 bases not matched to a gene. This CDR3 reads CASRQVGLAGDYEQYF. The CDR3 nucleotides read TGTGCCAGCAGACAGGTCGGACTAGCGGGAGACTACGAGCAGTACTTC.

This clonotype turned up a few times. The chain combines TRBV5-1 with TRBJ1-2, with 8 bases that match TRBD1. CDR1 and CDR2 (germline): SGHRS, YFSETQ. V was pared by 7 bases and J by 2 bases, with 7 bases of the junction left unmatched. This CDR3 region has 14 residues. In nucleotides, the CDR3 is TGCGCCAGCGCCCGAGGACAGGGCAACTATGGCTACACCTTC. Translating it yields CASARGQGNYGYTF.

V usage is TRBV2 and J usage is TRBJ2-7; 7 nucleotides line up with TRBD1. The CDR3 runs to 13 residues. V was pared by 7 bases and J by 1 base, with 4 bases of the junction left unmatched. Germline CDR1 is SNHLY and CDR2 is FYNNEI. The CDR3 nucleotides are TGTGCCAGCACTATACAGGGGTCCTACGAGCAGTACTTC. It encodes CASTIQGSYEQYF. The full variable domain, in which reference TRBV2 and TRBJ2-7 provide the parts outside the CDR3, is EPEVTQTPSHQVTQMGQEVILRCVPISNHLYFYWYRQILGQKVEFLVSFYNNEISEKSEIFDDQFSVERPDGSNFTLKIRSTKLEDSAMYFCASTIQGSYEQYFGPGTRLTVT.

This clonotype turned up a few times. The chain links TRBV7-2 to TRBJ2-5, with TRBD1 matching 7 bases. The CDR3 length is 14 residues. V shed 3 bases and J 6 bases; nucleotides not matched to a gene: 7. Germline CDR1 reads SGHTA; CDR2 reads FQGNSA. CDR3 coding DNA: TGTGCCAGCAGCTTGGGACAGAACGTCAAGACCCAGTACTTC. As protein: CASSLGQNVKTQYF.

This clonotype was counted only a few times. The chain has TRBV20-1 and TRBJ1-2, with D unresolved. Per germline, CDR1 DFQATT and CDR2 SNEGSKA (reference sequence). Deletions cut 4 bases from V and 4 bases from J, with 13 bases between. The CDR3 is made up of 13 amino acids. The chain's CDR3 is CSAKQSAIYGYTF. CDR3 nucleotides: TGCAGTGCTAAGCAGTCCGCAATCTATGGCTACACCTTC.

This clonotype was seen a few times. J is TRBJ2-7 and V is TRBV29-1; 7 bases map to TRBD1. The length of the CDR3 is 11 residues. Germline V gives CDR1 SQVTM, CDR2 ANQGSEA. J was trimmed by 6 bases and V by 1 base; bases with no gene match: 0. CDR3 protein: CSVEAGGEQYF. In nucleotides, the CDR3 is TGCAGCGTTGAAGCAGGGGGCGAGCAGTACTTC.